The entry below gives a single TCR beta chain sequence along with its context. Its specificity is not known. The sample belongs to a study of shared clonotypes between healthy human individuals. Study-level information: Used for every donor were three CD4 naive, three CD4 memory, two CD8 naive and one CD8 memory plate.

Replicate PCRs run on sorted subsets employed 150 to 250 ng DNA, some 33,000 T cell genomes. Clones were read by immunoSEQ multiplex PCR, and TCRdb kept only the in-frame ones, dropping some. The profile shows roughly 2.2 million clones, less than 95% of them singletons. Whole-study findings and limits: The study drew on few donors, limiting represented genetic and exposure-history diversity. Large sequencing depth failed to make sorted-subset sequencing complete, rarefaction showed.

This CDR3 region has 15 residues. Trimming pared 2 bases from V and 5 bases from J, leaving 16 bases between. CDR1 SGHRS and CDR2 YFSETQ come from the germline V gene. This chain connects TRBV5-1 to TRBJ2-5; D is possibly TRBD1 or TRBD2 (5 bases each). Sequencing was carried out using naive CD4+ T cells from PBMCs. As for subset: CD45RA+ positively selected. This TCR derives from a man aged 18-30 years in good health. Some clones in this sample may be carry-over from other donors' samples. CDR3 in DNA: TGCGCCAGCAGCTTTCCGGGACGGACTCAGGAGACCCAGTACTTC. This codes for CASSFPGRTQETQYF.